This TCR beta chain was recorded in a study of human T cells and chemical hapten exposure. Whole-study context: On the upper back, patch tests were applied with 0.01% DPC and read at 6 days. Recorded diagnoses among the mostly female patients were alopecia areata, totalis or universalis.

Indicated time point: pre-sensitization, week 0. This sample's treatment: therapeutic diphenylcyclopropenone sensitization with weekly scalp DPC. Patients had alopecia, were aged 18 to 70, and were not pregnant. With 5 bases removed from V and 1 base from J, the gap between germline ends came to 8 bases. The CDR3 length is 13 residues. This clonotype was picked up many times. TCRdb reprocessed the RACE reads via MiXCR and lists one record per CDR3 protein. The sample shows about 98,000 distinct CDR3 sequences, about a tenth of them seen only once. The sample consisted of whole blood, taken in connection with sensitization to the hapten diphenylcyclopropenone (DPC). This rearrangement joins TRBV12-3 or TRBV12-4 to TRBJ1-1, with a weak D call TRBD1 (5 bases). The TCR originated in an older woman with alopecia areata. Some clones in this sample may be carry-over from other donors' samples. CDR3 residues: CASSAQGNTEAFF. The CDR3 DNA reads TGTGCCAGCAGTGCGCAGGGGAACACTGAAGCTTTCTTT.